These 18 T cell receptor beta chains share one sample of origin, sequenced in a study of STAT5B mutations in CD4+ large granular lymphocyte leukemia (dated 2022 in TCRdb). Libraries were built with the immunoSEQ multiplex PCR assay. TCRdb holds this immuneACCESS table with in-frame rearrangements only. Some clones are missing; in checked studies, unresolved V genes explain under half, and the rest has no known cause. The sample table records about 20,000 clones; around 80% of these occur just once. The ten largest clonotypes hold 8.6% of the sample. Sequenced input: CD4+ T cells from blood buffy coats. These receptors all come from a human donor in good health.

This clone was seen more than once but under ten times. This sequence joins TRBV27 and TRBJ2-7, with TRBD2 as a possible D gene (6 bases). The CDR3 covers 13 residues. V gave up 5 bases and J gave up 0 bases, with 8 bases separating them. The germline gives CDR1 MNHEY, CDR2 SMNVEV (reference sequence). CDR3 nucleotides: TGTGCCAGCAGTAGGGACTTCTCCTACGAGCAGTACTTC. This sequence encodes CASSRDFSYEQYF.

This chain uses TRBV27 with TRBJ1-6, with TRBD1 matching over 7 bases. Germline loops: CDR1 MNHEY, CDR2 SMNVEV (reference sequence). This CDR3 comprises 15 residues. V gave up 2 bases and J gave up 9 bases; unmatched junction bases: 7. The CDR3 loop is CASSLGTAFTSPLHF. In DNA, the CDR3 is TGTGCCAGCAGTTTAGGGACAGCTTTCACTTCACCCCTCCACTTT.

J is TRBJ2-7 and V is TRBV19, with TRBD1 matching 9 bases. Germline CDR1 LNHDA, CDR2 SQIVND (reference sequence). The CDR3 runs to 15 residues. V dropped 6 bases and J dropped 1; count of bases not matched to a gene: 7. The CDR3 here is CASREGTGRSYEQYF. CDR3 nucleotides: TGTGCCAGTAGGGAGGGGACAGGGAGGTCCTACGAGCAGTACTTC.

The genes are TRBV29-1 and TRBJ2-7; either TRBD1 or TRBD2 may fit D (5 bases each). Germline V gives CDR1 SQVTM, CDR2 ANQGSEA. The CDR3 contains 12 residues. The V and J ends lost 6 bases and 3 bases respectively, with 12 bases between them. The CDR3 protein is CSVRDGFYEQYF. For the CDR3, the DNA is TGCAGCGTCAGGGACGGGTTCTACGAGCAGTACTTC.

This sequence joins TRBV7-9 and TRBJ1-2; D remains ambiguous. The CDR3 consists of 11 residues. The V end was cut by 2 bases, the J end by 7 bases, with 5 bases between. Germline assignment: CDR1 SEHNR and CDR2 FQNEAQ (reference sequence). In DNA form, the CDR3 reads TGTGCCAGCAGCTTATGGGGTGGCTACACCTTC. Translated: CASSLWGGYTF.

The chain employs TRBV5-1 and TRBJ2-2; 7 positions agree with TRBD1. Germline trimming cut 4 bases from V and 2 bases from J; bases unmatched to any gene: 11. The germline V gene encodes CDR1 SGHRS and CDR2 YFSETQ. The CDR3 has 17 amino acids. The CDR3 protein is CASSQNAGTVNTGELFF. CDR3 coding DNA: TGCGCCAGCAGCCAAAACGCCGGGACAGTTAACACCGGGGAGCTGTTTTTT.

The CDR3 region has the DNA TGTGCCAGCAGCTTAGTCGGCTCACTTAACTCCTACGAGCAGTACTTC. This sequence encodes CASSLVGSLNSYEQYF. This chain joins TRBV7-2 and TRBJ2-7; D remains ambiguous. From germline, CDR1 is SGHTA and CDR2 FQGNSA. Between the trimmed V and J ends, which lost 1 base and 0 bases, there was a span of 13 bases. The CDR3 covers 16 residues.

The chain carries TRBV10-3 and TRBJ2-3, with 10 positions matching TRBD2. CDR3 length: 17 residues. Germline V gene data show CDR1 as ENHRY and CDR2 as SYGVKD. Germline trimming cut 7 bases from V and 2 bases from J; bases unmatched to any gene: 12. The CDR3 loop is CAITRALAGGVTDTQYF. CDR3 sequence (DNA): TGTGCCATCACCCGGGCCTTAGCGGGAGGAGTCACAGATACGCAGTATTTT.

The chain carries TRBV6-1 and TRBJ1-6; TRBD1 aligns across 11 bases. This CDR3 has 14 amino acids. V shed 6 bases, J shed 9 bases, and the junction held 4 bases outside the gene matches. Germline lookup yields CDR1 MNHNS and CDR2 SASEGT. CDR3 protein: CASRLGQGASPLHF. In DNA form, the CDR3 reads TGTGCCAGCAGATTAGGACAGGGGGCTTCACCCCTCCACTTT.

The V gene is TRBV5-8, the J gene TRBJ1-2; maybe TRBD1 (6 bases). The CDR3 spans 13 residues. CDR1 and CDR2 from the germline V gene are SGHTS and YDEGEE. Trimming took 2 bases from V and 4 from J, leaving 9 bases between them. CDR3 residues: CASSLQGFYGYTF. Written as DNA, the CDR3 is TGTGCCAGCAGCTTACAGGGATTCTATGGCTACACCTTC.

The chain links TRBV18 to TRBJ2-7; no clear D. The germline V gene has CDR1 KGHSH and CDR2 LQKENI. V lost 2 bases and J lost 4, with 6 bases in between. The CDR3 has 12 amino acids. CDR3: CASSPMSYEQYF. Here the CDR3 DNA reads TGTGCCAGCTCACCAATGAGTTACGAGCAGTACTTC.

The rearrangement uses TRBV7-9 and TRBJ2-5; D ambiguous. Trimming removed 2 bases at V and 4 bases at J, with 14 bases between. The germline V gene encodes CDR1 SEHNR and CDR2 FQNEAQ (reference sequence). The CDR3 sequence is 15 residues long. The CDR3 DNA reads TGTGCCAGCAGCTTAAGCTCACAAGGCGCAGAGACCCAGTACTTC. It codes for CASSLSSQGAETQYF.

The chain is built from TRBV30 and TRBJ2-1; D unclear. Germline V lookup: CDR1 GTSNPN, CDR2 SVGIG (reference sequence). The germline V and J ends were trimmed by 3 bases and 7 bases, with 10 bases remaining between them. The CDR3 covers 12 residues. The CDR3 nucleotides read TGTGCCTGGAGGCCCTCGTGGAATGAGCAGTTCTTC. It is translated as CAWRPSWNEQFF.

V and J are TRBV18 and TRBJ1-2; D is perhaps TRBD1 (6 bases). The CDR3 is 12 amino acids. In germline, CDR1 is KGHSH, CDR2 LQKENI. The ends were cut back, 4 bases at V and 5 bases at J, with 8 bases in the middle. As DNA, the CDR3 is TGTGCCAGCTCACAGGGGGTGTATGGCTACACCTTC. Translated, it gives CASSQGVYGYTF.

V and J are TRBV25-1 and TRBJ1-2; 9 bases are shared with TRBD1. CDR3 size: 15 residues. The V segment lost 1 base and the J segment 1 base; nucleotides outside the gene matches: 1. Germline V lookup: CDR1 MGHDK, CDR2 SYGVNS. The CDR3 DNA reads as TGTGCCAGCAGTGAATCGACAGGGGGTAACTATGGCTACACCTTC. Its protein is CASSESTGGNYGYTF.

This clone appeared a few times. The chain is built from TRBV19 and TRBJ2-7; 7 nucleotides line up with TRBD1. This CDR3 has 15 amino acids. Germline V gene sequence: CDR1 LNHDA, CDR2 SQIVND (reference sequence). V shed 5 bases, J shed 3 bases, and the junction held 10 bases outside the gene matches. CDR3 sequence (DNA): TGTGCCAGTAGTCCCGGCGGCAGGGGGATCTACGAGCAGTACTTC. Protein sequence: CASSPGGRGIYEQYF.

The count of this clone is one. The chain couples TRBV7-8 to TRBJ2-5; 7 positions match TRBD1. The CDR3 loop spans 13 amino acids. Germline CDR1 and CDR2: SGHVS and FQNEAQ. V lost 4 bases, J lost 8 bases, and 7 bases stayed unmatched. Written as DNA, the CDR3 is TGTGCCAGCAGCTCTTTAACAGGGGTTACCCAGTACTTC. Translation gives CASSSLTGVTQYF.

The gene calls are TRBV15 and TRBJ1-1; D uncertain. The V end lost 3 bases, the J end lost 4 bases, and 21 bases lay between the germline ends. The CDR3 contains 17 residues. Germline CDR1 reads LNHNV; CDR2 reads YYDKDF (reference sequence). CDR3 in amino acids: CATSRPYEGVSVTEAFF. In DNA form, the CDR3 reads TGTGCCACCAGCAGGCCATACGAGGGAGTGTCCGTCACTGAAGCTTTCTTT. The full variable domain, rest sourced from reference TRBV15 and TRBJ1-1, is DAMVIQNPRYQVTQFGKPVTLSCSQTLNHNVMYWYQQKSSQAPKLLFHYYDKDFNNEADTPDNFQSRRPNTSFCFLDIRSPGLGDTAMYLCATSRPYEGVSVTEAFFGQGTRLTVV.